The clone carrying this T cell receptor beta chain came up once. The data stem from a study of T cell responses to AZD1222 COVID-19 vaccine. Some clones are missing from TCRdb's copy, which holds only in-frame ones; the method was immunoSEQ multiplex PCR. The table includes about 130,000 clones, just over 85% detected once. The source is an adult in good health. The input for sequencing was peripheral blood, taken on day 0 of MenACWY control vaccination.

The CDR3 bases are TGCGCCAGCAGCTTGGCCGGAGGGTTTGGAGAGACCCAGTACTTC. Amino acid sequence: CASSLAGGFGETQYF. The chain is built from TRBV5-1 and TRBJ2-5; TRBD2 might be the D (6 bases). The CDR3 totals 15 residues. Trimming cost V 0 bases and J 4 bases, with 13 bases left between them. CDR1 is SGHRS and CDR2 is YFSETQ in the germline V gene.